A few counts support the clone carrying this TCR beta chain. Its antigen remains unidentified. These data are taken from a study of T-cell memory formation after mild COVID-19. The study, taken as a whole, reports: Those CD4+ clones that contracted were mainly in CM and EM (CD8+ ones in EMRA).

V was trimmed by 3 bases and J by 4 bases, leaving 14 bases between them. This CDR3 comprises 15 residues. Germline CDR1 is MNHEY and CDR2 is SMNVEV (reference sequence). Libraries for TCRalpha and TCRbeta carried sample barcodes and unique molecular identifiers via 5'RACE. TCRdb recomputed calls from the 5' RACE reads with MiXCR, one row per CDR3 protein. The sample lists about 340,000 distinct CDR3 sequences, 10% to 15% occurring once. Sequencing was carried out using PBMCs or a T cell subset sorted from them (not recorded which). This TCR was recovered from a young man who had mild COVID-19 (a few samples of this study predate the infection). Cell type and time point are not known. The J gene is TRBJ2-3, the V gene TRBV27; maybe TRBD1 (6 bases). CDR3 bases: TGTGCCAGCAGTTTCGGTCTACAGGGTCCAGATACGCAGTATTTT. Translating gives CASSFGLQGPDTQYF.